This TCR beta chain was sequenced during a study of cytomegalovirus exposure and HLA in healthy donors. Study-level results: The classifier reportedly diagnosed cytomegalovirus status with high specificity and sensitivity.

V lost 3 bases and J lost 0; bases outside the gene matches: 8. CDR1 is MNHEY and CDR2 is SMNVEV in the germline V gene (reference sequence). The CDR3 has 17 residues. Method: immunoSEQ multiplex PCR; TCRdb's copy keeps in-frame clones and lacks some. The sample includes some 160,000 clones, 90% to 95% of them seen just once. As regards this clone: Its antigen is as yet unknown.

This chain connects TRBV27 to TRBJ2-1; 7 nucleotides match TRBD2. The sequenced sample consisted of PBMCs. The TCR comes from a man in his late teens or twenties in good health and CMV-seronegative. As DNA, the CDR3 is TGTGCCAGCAGTTTTCCTACTAGCGCCAGCTCCTACAATGAGCAGTTCTTC. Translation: CASSFPTSASSYNEQFF.